There are a few counts of the clone carrying this T cell receptor (beta chain). This sample is part of a study of T-cell reconstitution after alpha-beta-depleted transplantation in children. Germline CDR1 is LGHDT and CDR2 is YNNKEL (reference sequence). This CDR3 has 13 amino acids. V lost 0 bases, J lost 12 bases, and 14 bases lay in between. Unique molecular identifiers were used in preparing the TCRbeta library. TCRdb itself ran the PCR reads through MiXCR, one entry per CDR3 protein. The profile shows about 270,000 distinct CDR3 sequences, roughly 9.5% of them singletons. The sample was PBMCs from the stem cell graft donor, taken from the stem cell graft. The sequence derives from a human donor who donated a stem cell graft to a child with SCID. V usage is TRBV3-1 and J usage is TRBJ1-2; D unresolved. Here the CDR3 reads CASSQDRGGRHTF. The CDR3 DNA reads TGTGCCAGCAGCCAAGATCGGGGAGGGCGACACACCTTC.